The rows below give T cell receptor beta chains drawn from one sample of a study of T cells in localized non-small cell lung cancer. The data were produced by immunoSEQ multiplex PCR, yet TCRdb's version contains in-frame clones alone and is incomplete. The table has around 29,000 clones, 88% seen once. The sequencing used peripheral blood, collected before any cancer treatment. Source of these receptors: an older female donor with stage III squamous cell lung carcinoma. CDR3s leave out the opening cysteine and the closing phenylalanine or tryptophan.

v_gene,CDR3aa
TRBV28,ASSLGWSGELF
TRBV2,ASSPGLAGEGTGELF
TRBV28,ASSFFPPPSLAKNIQY
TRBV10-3,AIKGVDSGNTIY
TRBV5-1,ASSFAGGPGTGELF
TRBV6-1,ASSEGVVNQPQH
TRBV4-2,ASSRGLAGSKDEQF
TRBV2,ASSGATLPYEQY
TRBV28,ASKDSSSYNEQF
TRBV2,ASSKDRVQETQY
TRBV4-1,ASSRSGGSYNEQF
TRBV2,ASTRGGGETQY
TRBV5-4,ASSQGGTGGYEQY
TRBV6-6,ASSRAATGELF
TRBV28,ASSREVYEQY
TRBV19,ASSMKGETQY
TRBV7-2,ASNPWGSGFDEQF
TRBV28,ASSLMAFFSNQPQH
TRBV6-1,ASSLPSADTQY
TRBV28,ASSSPDRGIPYEQY
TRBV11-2,ASSWTVQETQY
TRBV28,ARDHSYGYT
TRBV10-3,AISETSGTNTGELF
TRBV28,ASRPDLAGYEQY
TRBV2,ASSDDGVPSYNEQF
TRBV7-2,ASSFRGSLREQY
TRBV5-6,ASSLVDEQF
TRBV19,ASSVGQGEQY
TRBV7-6,ASSPRTASSYEQY
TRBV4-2,ASQQAYDNEQF
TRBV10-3,AISQGATYEQY
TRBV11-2,ASSTLRGGYEQY
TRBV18,ASSPYRTGHTGELF